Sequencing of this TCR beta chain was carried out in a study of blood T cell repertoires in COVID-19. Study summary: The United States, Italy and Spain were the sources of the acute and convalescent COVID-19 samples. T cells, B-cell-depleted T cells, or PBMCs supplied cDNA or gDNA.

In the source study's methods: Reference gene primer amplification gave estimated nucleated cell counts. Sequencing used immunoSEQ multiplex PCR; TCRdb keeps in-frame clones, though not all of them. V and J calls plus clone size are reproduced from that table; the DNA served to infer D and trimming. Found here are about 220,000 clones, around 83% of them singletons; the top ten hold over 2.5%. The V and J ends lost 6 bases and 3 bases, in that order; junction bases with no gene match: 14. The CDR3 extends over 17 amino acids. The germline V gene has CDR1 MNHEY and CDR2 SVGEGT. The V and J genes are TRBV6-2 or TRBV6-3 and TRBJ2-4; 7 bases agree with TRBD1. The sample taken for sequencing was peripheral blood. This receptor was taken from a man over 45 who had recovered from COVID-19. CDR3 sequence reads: CASSLQGSGIGKNIQYF. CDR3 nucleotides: TGTGCCAGCAGCCTACAGGGGTCTGGAATTGGCAAAAACATTCAGTACTTC.